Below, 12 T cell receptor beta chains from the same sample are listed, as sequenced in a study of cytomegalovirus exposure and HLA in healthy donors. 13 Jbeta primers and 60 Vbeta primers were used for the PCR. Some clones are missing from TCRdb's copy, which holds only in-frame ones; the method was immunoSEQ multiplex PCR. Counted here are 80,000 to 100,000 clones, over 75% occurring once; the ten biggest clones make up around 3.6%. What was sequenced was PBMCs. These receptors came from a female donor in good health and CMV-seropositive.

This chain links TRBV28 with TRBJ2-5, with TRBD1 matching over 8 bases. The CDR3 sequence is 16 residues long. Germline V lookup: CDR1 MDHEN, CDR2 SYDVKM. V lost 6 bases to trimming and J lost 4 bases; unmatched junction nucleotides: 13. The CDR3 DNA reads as TGTGCCAGCAGCTTCTCTCAGGGGGCCTTGGTAGAGACCCAGTACTTC. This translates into CASSFSQGALVETQYF. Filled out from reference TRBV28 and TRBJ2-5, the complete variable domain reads DVKVTQSSRYLVKRTGEKVFLECVQDMDHENMFWYRQDPGLGLRLIYFSYDVKMKEKGDIPEGYSVSREKKERFSLILESASTNQTSMYLCASSFSQGALVETQYFGPGTRLLVL.

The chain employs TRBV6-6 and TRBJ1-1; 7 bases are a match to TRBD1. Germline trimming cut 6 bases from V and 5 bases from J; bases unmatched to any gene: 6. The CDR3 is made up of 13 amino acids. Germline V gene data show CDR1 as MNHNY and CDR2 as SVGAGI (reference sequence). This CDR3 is CASSEQGWTEAFF. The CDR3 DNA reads TGTGCCAGCAGCGAACAGGGGTGGACTGAAGCTTTCTTT.

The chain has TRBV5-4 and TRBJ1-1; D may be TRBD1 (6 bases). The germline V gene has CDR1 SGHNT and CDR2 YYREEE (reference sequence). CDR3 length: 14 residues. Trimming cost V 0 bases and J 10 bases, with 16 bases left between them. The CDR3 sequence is CASSLDSGALIAFF. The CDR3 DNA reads TGTGCCAGCAGCTTGGATTCAGGGGCGCTTATAGCTTTCTTT. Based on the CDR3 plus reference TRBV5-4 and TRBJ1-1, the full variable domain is ETGVTQSPTHLIKTRGQQVTLRCSSQSGHNTVSWYQQALGQGPQFIFQYYREEENGRGNFPPRFSGLQFPNYSSELNVNALELDDSALYLCASSLDSGALIAFFGQGTRLTVV.

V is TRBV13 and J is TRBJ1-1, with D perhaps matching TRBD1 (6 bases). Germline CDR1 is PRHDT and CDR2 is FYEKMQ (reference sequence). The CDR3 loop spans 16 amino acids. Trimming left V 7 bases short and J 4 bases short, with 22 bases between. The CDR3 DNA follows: TGTGCCAGCACCCCCCGGGGAGGGGGATGGGTCACTGAAGCTTTCTTT. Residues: CASTPRGGGWVTEAFF.

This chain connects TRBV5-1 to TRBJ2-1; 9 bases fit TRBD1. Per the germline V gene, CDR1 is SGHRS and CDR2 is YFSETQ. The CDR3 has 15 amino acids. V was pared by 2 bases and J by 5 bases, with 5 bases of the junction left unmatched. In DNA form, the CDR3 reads TGCGCCAGCAGCTTCACAGGGGGCGACAACAATGAGCAGTTCTTC. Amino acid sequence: CASSFTGGDNNEQFF. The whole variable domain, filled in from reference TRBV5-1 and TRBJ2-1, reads KAGVTQTPRYLIKTRGQQVTLSCSPISGHRSVSWYQQTPGQGLQFLFEYFSETQRNKGNFPGRFSGRQFSNSRSEMNVSTLELGDSALYLCASSFTGGDNNEQFFGPGTRLTVL.

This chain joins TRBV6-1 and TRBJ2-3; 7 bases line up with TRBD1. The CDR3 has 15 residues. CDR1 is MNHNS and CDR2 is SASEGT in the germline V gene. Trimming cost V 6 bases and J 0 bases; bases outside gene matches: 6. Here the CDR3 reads CASRPGTVSTDTQYF. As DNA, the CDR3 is TGTGCCAGCAGGCCCGGGACAGTTAGCACAGATACGCAGTATTTT.

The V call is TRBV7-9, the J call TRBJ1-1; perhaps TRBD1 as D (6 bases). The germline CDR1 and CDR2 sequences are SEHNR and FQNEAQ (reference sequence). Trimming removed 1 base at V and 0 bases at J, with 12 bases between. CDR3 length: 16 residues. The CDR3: CASSLVGGPMNTEAFF. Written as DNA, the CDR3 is TGTGCCAGCAGCTTAGTCGGGGGGCCCATGAACACTGAAGCTTTCTTT.

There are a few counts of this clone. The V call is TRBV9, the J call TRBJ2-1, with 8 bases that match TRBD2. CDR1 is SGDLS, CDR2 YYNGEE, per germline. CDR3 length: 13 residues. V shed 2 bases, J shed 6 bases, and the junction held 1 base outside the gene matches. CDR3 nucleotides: TGTGCCAGCAGCGTCGGGGGGGCCAATGAGCAGTTCTTC. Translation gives CASSVGGANEQFF.

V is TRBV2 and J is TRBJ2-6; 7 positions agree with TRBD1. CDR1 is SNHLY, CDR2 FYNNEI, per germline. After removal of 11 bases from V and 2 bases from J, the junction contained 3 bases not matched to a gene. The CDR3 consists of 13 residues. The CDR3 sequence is CAGDRAGANVLTF. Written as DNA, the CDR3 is TGTGCCGGCGACAGGGCTGGGGCCAACGTCCTGACTTTC.

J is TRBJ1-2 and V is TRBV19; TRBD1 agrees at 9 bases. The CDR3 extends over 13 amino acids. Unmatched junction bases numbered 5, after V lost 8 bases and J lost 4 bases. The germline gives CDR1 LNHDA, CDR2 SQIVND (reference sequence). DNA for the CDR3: TGTGCCAGTGCGACAGGGGGGGTCTATGGCTACACCTTC. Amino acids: CASATGGVYGYTF.

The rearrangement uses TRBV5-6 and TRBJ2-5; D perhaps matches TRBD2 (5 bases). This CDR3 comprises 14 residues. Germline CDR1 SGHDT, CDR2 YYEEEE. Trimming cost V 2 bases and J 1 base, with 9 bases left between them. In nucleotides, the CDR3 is TGTGCCAGCAGCTTAATGGCGGGCCAAGAGACCCAGTACTTC. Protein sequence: CASSLMAGQETQYF. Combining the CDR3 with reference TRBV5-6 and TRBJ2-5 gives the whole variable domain DAGVTQSPTHLIKTRGQQVTLRCSPKSGHDTVSWYQQALGQGPQFIFQYYEEEERQRGNFPDRFSGHQFPNYSSELNVNALLLGDSALYLCASSLMAGQETQYFGPGTRLLVL.

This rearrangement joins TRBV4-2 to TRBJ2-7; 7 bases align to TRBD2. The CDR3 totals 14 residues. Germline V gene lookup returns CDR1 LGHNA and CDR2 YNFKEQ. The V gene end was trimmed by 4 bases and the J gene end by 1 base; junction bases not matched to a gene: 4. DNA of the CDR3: TGTGCCAGCAGCCCGGAGCGGGGATCCTACGAGCAGTACTTC. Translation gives CASSPERGSYEQYF.